The T cell receptor (beta chain) described here comes from a study of blood T cell repertoires in COVID-19. The wider study: Collection of acute and convalescent COVID-19 samples took place in the United States, Italy and Spain. PBMCs, B-cell-depleted T cells, or T cells were the source of the cDNA or gDNA that made up the material.

Under the authors' procedure: Amplification with reference gene primers provided the estimates of nucleated cell counts. Some clones are missing from TCRdb's copy, which holds only in-frame ones; the method was immunoSEQ multiplex PCR. V and J calls and clone size are given by that table; D and trimming were obtained from the DNA. This table has roughly 100,000 clones, approximately 85% appearing once. CDR3 length: 17 amino acids. In germline, CDR1 is SGHKS, CDR2 YYEKEE (reference sequence). J was trimmed by 0 bases and V by 3 bases; bases with no gene match: 7. This sequence was found in a human donor in a cohort sampled during active COVID-19. The V gene is TRBV5-5, the J gene TRBJ2-1, with 9 bases lining up with TRBD2. Material: peripheral blood. This CDR3 is CASSSGLALSSYNEQFF. CDR3 bases: TGTGCCAGCAGCTCCGGACTAGCGTTGAGCTCCTACAATGAGCAGTTCTTC. Using reference TRBV5-5 and TRBJ2-1 for the parts outside the CDR3, the full variable domain is DAGVTQSPTHLIKTRGQQVTLRCSPISGHKSVSWYQQVLGQGPQFIFQYYEKEERGRGNFPDRFSARQFPNYSSELNVNALLLGDSALYLCASSSGLALSSYNEQFFGPGTRLTVL.